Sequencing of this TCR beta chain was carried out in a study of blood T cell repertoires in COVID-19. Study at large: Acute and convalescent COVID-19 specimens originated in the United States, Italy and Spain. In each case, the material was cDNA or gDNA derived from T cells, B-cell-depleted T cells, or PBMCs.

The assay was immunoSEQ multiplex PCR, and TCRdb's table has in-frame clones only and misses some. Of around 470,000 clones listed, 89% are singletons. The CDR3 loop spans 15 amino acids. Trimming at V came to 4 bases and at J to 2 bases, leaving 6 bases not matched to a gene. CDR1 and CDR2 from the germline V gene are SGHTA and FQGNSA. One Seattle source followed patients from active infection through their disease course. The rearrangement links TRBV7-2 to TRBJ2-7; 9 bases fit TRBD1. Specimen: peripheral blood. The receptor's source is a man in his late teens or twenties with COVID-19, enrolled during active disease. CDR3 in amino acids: CASSSQGALAYEQYF. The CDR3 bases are TGTGCCAGCAGCTCACAGGGGGCGCTCGCCTACGAGCAGTACTTC. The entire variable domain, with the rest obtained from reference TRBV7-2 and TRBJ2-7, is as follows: GAGVSQSPSNKVTEKGKDVELRCDPISGHTALYWYRQSLGQGLEFLIYFQGNSAPDKSGLPSDRFSAERTGGSVSTLTIQRTQQEDSAVYLCASSSQGALAYEQYFGPGTRLTVT.